One sample yielded the 17 T cell receptor beta chains listed below, sequenced in a study of cytomegalovirus exposure and HLA in healthy donors. Clones were sequenced by immunoSEQ multiplex PCR, and TCRdb holds only the in-frame ones, with some missing. The sample contains about 140,000 clones, 70% to 90% of which appear only once. What was sequenced was PBMCs. Receptor source: a man between 18 and 29 years old in good health and CMV-seronegative.

This sequence joins TRBV29-1 and TRBJ2-3; D might be TRBD1 (6 bases). V was pared by 5 bases and J by 0 bases, with 15 bases between. Germline CDR1 is SQVTM and CDR2 is ANQGSEA. The CDR3 is made up of 15 amino acids. As DNA, the CDR3 is TGCAGCGTTAACAGGGTTATGATTAGCACAGATACGCAGTATTTT. Its protein product is CSVNRVMISTDTQYF.

J is TRBJ1-2 and V is TRBV18, with TRBD1 matching over 7 bases. Germline assignment: CDR1 KGHSH and CDR2 LQKENI. CDR3 length: 15 residues. Trimming at V came to 3 bases and at J to 6 bases, leaving 10 bases not matched to a gene. CDR3 residues: CASSPDGRGRDGYTF. CDR3 nucleotide sequence: TGTGCCAGCTCACCCGACGGGAGGGGGCGAGATGGCTACACCTTC.

V is TRBV28 and J is TRBJ1-2; no definite D call. Germline lookup yields CDR1 MDHEN and CDR2 SYDVKM. Trimming left V 2 bases short and J 7 bases short, with 11 bases between. The CDR3 sequence is 13 residues long. As DNA, the CDR3 is TGTGCCAGCAGTTTAACCGGTGTCTTTGGCTACACCTTC. Translated, it gives CASSLTGVFGYTF.

The chain employs TRBV5-1 and TRBJ1-4; D not certain. Germline lookup yields CDR1 SGHRS and CDR2 YFSETQ. Trimming stripped 8 bases from V and 4 bases from J, with 15 bases between. This CDR3 is 14 amino acids long. The CDR3 DNA reads as TGCGCCAGTAATACGGGATCCATTAATGAAAAACTGTTTTTT. Protein: CASNTGSINEKLFF. The whole variable domain, remainder taken from reference TRBV5-1 and TRBJ1-4, is KAGVTQTPRYLIKTRGQQVTLSCSPISGHRSVSWYQQTPGQGLQFLFEYFSETQRNKGNFPGRFSGRQFSNSRSEMNVSTLELGDSALYLCASNTGSINEKLFFGSGTQLSVL.

The chain links TRBV18 to TRBJ2-7; TRBD2 is a possible D gene (5 bases). The germline V gene encodes CDR1 KGHSH and CDR2 LQKENI. Trimming removed 3 bases from V and 0 bases from J, with 15 bases in between. This CDR3 comprises 16 residues. CDR3: CASSPEGWQSSYEQYF. CDR3 DNA: TGTGCCAGCTCACCCGAGGGATGGCAGAGCTCCTACGAGCAGTACTTC.

The V and J genes are TRBV7-8 and TRBJ1-4; 10 nucleotides agree with TRBD1. Germline loops: CDR1 SGHVS, CDR2 FQNEAQ. Trimming took 1 base from V and 7 from J; bases not matched to a gene: 3. This CDR3 is 15 amino acids long. The CDR3: CASSLGTGGSEKLFF. The CDR3, as DNA: TGTGCCAGCAGCTTAGGGACAGGGGGAAGTGAAAAACTGTTTTTT. Drawing the rest from reference TRBV7-8 and TRBJ1-4, the complete variable domain is GAGVSQSPRYKVAKRGQDVALRCDPISGHVSLFWYQQALGQGPEFLTYFQNEAQLDKSGLPSDRFFAERPEGSVSTLKIQRTQQEDSAVYLCASSLGTGGSEKLFFGSGTQLSVL.

The sample holds a few counts of this clone. This chain joins TRBV2 and TRBJ1-5; 8 positions match TRBD1. CDR3 length: 15 amino acids. Germline values: CDR1 SNHLY, CDR2 FYNNEI. Trimming at V came to 7 bases and at J to 2 bases, leaving 7 bases not matched to a gene. CDR3 amino acids: CASNDRGGGNQPQHF. The CDR3 bases are TGTGCCAGCAACGACAGGGGAGGGGGCAATCAGCCCCAGCATTTT.

The CDR3 DNA sequence: TGTGCCAGCAGTGACTCTGCAGGTGGCTACACCTTC. It translates to CASSDSAGGYTF. The rearrangement links TRBV6-4 to TRBJ1-2; D remains ambiguous. This CDR3 is built from 12 residues. The V gene lost 0 bases and the J gene lost 7 bases, with 6 bases spanning the gap. Germline loops: CDR1 MRHNA, CDR2 SNTAGT.

The chain recombines TRBV15 with TRBJ2-7; TRBD2 matches at 12 bases. This CDR3 spans 15 amino acids. Trimming removed 2 bases from V and 3 bases from J; junction bases left unmatched: 2. Germline values: CDR1 LNHNV, CDR2 YYDKDF (reference sequence). In DNA, the CDR3 is TGTGCCACCAGCAGACAGACTAGCGGGAGCTACGAGCAGTACTTC. It translates to CATSRQTSGSYEQYF.

The chain joins TRBV19 to TRBJ1-5; TRBD1 matches at 7 bases. The CDR3 has 12 amino acids. The V segment lost 8 bases and the J segment 7 bases; nucleotides outside the gene matches: 5. Germline values: CDR1 LNHDA, CDR2 SQIVND (reference sequence). The CDR3 reads CASRQGTQPQHF. The CDR3 DNA reads TGTGCCAGTCGACAGGGCACCCAGCCCCAGCATTTT.

The chain uses TRBV18 and TRBJ2-1; possibly TRBD1 for D (6 bases). Germline CDR1 reads KGHSH; CDR2 reads LQKENI. Trimming pared 0 bases from V and 5 bases from J, leaving 8 bases between. CDR3 length: 14 amino acids. The DNA of the CDR3 is TGTGCCAGCTCACCACCCCCAGGGGACAATGAGCAGTTCTTC. Encoded protein: CASSPPPGDNEQFF.

The count of this clone is one. V and J are TRBV10-3 and TRBJ1-2; no clear D gene. Between the trimmed V and J ends, which lost 2 bases and 8 bases, there was a span of 15 bases. The CDR3 is 14 residues long. Germline-derived CDR1 and CDR2 are ENHRY and SYGVKD. The CDR3 is CAISEPRFGEGYTF. DNA of the CDR3: TGTGCCATCAGTGAGCCTAGGTTTGGGGAGGGCTACACCTTC.

The CDR3 loop is CSVSQGGRAFF. In nucleotides, the CDR3 is TGCAGCGTCTCCCAGGGGGGTCGAGCTTTCTTT. The chain joins TRBV29-1 to TRBJ1-1, with TRBD1 identical over 7 bases. The germline V gene has CDR1 SQVTM and CDR2 ANQGSEA. The CDR3 length is 11 residues. The V segment lost 6 bases and the J segment 10 bases; nucleotides outside the gene matches: 8.

This clone showed up just once. The chain uses TRBV5-6 and TRBJ2-5; maybe TRBD2 (5 bases). The V end lost 0 bases, the J end lost 5 bases, and 8 bases lay between the germline ends. Germline V gene lookup returns CDR1 SGHDT and CDR2 YYEEEE. The CDR3 is made up of 13 amino acids. The CDR3, as DNA: TGTGCCAGCAGCTTGGTCGGGATGGAGACCCAGTACTTC. Its translation: CASSLVGMETQYF.

The J gene is TRBJ1-3, the V gene TRBV7-2; 8 bases are a match to TRBD1. V lost 5 bases to trimming and J lost 0 bases; unmatched junction nucleotides: 9. The CDR3 is 17 amino acids. Per germline, CDR1 SGHTA and CDR2 FQGNSA. CDR3 sequence: CASSQNRQGYSGNTIYF. The CDR3 DNA follows: TGTGCCAGCAGCCAGAACAGACAGGGGTACTCTGGAAACACCATATATTTT.

The chain is built from TRBV20-1 and TRBJ2-7; TRBD2 is a possible D gene (5 bases). CDR1 and CDR2 (germline): DFQATT, SNEGSKA (reference sequence). V was cut by 3 bases and J by 5 bases, with 8 bases left in between. This CDR3 contains 11 residues. This CDR3 is CSARSGNEQYF. CDR3 DNA: TGCAGTGCTAGGTCGGGGAACGAGCAGTACTTC.

This clone has only one observation. V is TRBV18 and J is TRBJ1-2; 12 positions match TRBD1. Trimming took 3 bases from V and 8 from J; bases not matched to a gene: 4. This CDR3 comprises 14 residues. Germline V CDR1 and CDR2: KGHSH, LQKENI. The CDR3: CASSPGQGARGYTF. In DNA, the CDR3 is TGTGCCAGCTCACCGGGACAGGGGGCACGAGGCTACACCTTC.